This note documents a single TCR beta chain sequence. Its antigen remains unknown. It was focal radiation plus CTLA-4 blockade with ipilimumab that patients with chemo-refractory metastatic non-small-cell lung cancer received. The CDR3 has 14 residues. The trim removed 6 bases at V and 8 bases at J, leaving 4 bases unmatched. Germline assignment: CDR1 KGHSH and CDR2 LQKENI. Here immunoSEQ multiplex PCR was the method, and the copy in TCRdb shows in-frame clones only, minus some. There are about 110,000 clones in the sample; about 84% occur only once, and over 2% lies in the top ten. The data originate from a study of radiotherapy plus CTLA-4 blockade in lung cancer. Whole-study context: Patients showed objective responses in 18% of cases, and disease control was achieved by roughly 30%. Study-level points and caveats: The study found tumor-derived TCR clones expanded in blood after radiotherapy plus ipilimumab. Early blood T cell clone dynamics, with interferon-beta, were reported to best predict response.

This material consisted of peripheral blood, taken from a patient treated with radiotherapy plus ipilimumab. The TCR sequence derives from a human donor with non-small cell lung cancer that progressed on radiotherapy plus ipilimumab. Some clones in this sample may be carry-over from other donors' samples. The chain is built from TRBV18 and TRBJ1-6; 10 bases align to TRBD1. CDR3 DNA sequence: TGTGCCAGCTCCGGACAGGGGGGGGATTCACCCCTCCACTTT. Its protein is CASSGQGGDSPLHF.